This T cell receptor beta chain came from a study of blood T cells in healthy people across ages. This clonotype was picked up many times. The second PCR ran 7 to 11 cycles with a sample-barcoded 5' primer and J-beta primers. TCRdb reprocessed the 5' RACE reads with MiXCR, giving one entry per CDR3 protein. The sample holds roughly 930,000 distinct CDR3 sequences, about 48% seen once. This CDR3 comprises 14 residues. Germline V gene lookup returns CDR1 SQVTM and CDR2 ANQGSEA. The V segment lost 8 bases and the J segment 5 bases; nucleotides outside the gene matches: 11. This sequence was found in a man between 25 and 39 years old in good health. Sequenced material: blood. This chain joins TRBV29-1 and TRBJ2-1, with 8 bases matching TRBD1. The CDR3: CSTERTGLNNEQFF. As DNA, the CDR3 is TGCAGCACAGAGAGGACAGGGTTGAACAATGAGCAGTTCTTC.